This T cell receptor (beta chain) was sequenced during a study of beta chain features in type 1 diabetes. The study's findings and limits: Individuals with type 1 diabetes displayed fewer insertions and more deletions at VDJ junctions. A moderate, significant TCRB CDR3 shortening appeared in type 1 diabetes across four CD4+ subsets. It was among patients, rather than healthy donors, that naive, central memory and Treg TCRB repertoires appeared more similar.

Of the isolated RNA, all was reverse transcribed, and so the sequenced material was expressed TCRB transcripts. Some 3.6 million reads per sample were averaged for naive, central memory and regulatory samples. This table comes from immunoSEQ multiplex PCR, and its TCRdb copy is limited to in-frame clones, with some not included. In the table there are 300,000 or so clones, approximately 9.7% of which are singletons. CD4+ naive, central memory, regulatory and stem cell-like memory subsets were isolated by sorting on CD45RO/CCR7/CD25/CD127/CD95/CD27. In this sample, this clone turned up a few times. Antigen: not known. Looked up from germline, CDR1 is LNHDA and CDR2 is SQIVND (reference sequence). The J segment lost 5 bases and the V segment lost 1 base, leaving 2 bases of the junction unmatched. The CDR3 contains 14 residues.

This chain links TRBV19 with TRBJ2-7; the match to TRBD2 covers 10 bases. This TCR derives from a man in his thirties or forties with type 1 diabetes. Sample: central memory CD4+ T cells from blood. The chain's CDR3 is CASSIASGGDEQYF. The CDR3 bases are TGTGCCAGTAGTATAGCTAGCGGGGGCGACGAGCAGTACTTC.